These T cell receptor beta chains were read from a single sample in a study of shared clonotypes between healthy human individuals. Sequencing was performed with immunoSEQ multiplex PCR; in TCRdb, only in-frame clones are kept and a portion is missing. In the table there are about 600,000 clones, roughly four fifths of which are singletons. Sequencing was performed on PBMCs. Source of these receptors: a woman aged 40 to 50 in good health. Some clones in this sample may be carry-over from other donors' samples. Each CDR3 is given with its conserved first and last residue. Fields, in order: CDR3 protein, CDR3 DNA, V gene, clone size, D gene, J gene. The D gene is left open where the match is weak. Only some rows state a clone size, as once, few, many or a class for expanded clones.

CDR3: CASSLWGGSNQPRHF; DNA: TGTGCCAGCAGTTTATGGGGCGGTAGCAATCAGCCCCGGCATTTT; V: TRBV28; size: .; D: .; J: TRBJ1-5
CDR3: CAIMGSGFGTDTQYF; DNA: TGTGCCATCATGGGAAGCGGGTTCGGGACAGATACGCAGTATTTT; V: TRBV6-1; size: .; D: .; J: TRBJ2-3
CDR3: CSVDKGFYGYTF; DNA: TGCAGCGTTGATAAAGGGTTCTATGGCTACACCTTC; V: TRBV29-1; size: .; D: .; J: TRBJ1-2
CDR3: CAWRDSGPFRFF; DNA: TGTGCCTGGAGGGATAGCGGGCCCTTCAGATTCTTC; V: TRBV30; size: .; D: TRBD2; J: TRBJ2-1
CDR3: CSVIPGLAGYNEQFF; DNA: TGCAGCGTTATACCGGGACTAGCGGGATACAATGAGCAGTTCTTC; V: TRBV29-1; size: .; D: TRBD2; J: TRBJ2-1
CDR3: CASSSGSSQFF; DNA: TGTGCCAGCTCCAGCGGGAGTTCGCAGTTCTTC; V: TRBV28; size: few; D: TRBD2; J: TRBJ2-1
CDR3: CASSSGGTGANVLTF; DNA: TGTGCCAGCAGTTCAGGGGGTACTGGGGCCAACGTCCTGACTTTC; V: TRBV2; size: few; D: TRBD1; J: TRBJ2-6
CDR3: CASSSPSGQTYEQYF; DNA: TGTGCCAGCAGTTCCCCTTCGGGACAGACCTACGAGCAGTACTTC; V: TRBV28; size: .; D: TRBD1; J: TRBJ2-7
CDR3: CSVPGPGDEQYF; DNA: TGCAGCGTCCCCGGCCCGGGGGATGAGCAGTACTTC; V: TRBV29-1; size: .; D: .; J: TRBJ2-5
CDR3: CASSLPIGAASTDTQYF; DNA: TGTGCCAGCAGCCTACCTATTGGGGCGGCTAGCACAGATACGCAGTATTTT; V: TRBV5-4; size: .; D: .; J: TRBJ2-3
CDR3: CASSYLSGTSGTTQYF; DNA: TGTGCCAGCAGTTACTTATCAGGGACTAGCGGGACAACGCAGTATTTT; V: TRBV6-5; size: once; D: TRBD2; J: TRBJ2-3
CDR3: CASSLLSGLTDTQYF; DNA: TGTGCCAGCAGTTTATTGAGCGGATTAACAGATACGCAGTATTTT; V: TRBV28; size: .; D: .; J: TRBJ2-3
CDR3: CASSPLWGTGELFF; DNA: TGTGCCAGCAGTCCCCTTTGGGGAACCGGGGAGCTGTTCTTT; V: TRBV14; size: .; D: .; J: TRBJ2-2
CDR3: CASSQDPLARYEQYF; DNA: TGCGCCAGCAGCCAAGATCCCCTAGCCCGCTACGAGCAGTACTTC; V: TRBV4-1; size: .; D: .; J: TRBJ2-7
CDR3: CASSGGAQDSGGYTF; DNA: TGTGCCAGCAGCGGGGGGGCACAAGATTCTGGTGGCTACACCTTC; V: TRBV28; size: .; D: .; J: TRBJ1-2
CDR3: CASSLAGGRYEQYF; DNA: TGCGCCAGCAGTCTAGCGGGAGGGCGCTACGAGCAGTACTTC; V: TRBV5-1; size: once; D: TRBD2; J: TRBJ2-7
CDR3: CSAWGQRGTEAFF; DNA: TGCAGCGCCTGGGGACAGCGCGGCACTGAAGCTTTCTTT; V: TRBV29-1; size: few; D: TRBD1; J: TRBJ1-1
CDR3: CASSIEARGTQYF; DNA: TGTGCCAGTAGTATAGAGGCCAGAGGGACCCAGTACTTC; V: TRBV19; size: few; D: .; J: TRBJ2-5
CDR3: CAWSVNRLGGGYTF; DNA: TGTGCCTGGAGTGTAAACCGGCTTGGGGGTGGCTACACCTTC; V: TRBV30; size: .; D: .; J: TRBJ1-2
CDR3: CASSLGSSGRASETQYF; DNA: TGTGCCAGCAGCTTAGGTTCTAGCGGGAGGGCCTCAGAGACCCAGTACTTC; V: TRBV11-2; size: many; D: TRBD2; J: TRBJ2-5
CDR3: CASSPGLAGGPWNEQFF; DNA: TGTGCCAGCAGCCCGGGACTAGCGGGAGGGCCTTGGAATGAGCAGTTCTTC; V: TRBV7-6; size: .; D: TRBD2; J: TRBJ2-1
CDR3: CASSPGGTETQYF; DNA: TGTGCCAGCTCACCGGGAGGGACAGAGACCCAGTACTTC; V: TRBV18; size: .; D: TRBD2; J: TRBJ2-5
CDR3: CASRALQGKQFF; DNA: TGTGCCAGCAGAGCCCTACAGGGTAAGCAGTTCTTC; V: TRBV6-5; size: few; D: .; J: TRBJ2-1
CDR3: CATSRDRYGGEAFF; DNA: TGTGCCACCAGCAGAGATCGGTATGGGGGTGAAGCTTTCTTT; V: TRBV15; size: once; D: .; J: TRBJ1-1
CDR3: CSATNTGELFF; DNA: TGCAGTGCAACCAACACCGGGGAGCTGTTTTTT; V: TRBV20-1; size: .; D: .; J: TRBJ2-2
CDR3: CATTGGSTDTQYF; DNA: TGTGCCACCACCGGCGGGAGCACAGATACGCAGTATTTT; V: TRBV28; size: .; D: .; J: TRBJ2-3
CDR3: CASSLGWTEAFF; DNA: TGCGCCAGCAGCTTAGGGTGGACTGAAGCTTTCTTT; V: TRBV5-1; size: .; D: .; J: TRBJ1-1
CDR3: CASSFGGSATGELFF; DNA: TGTGCCAGCAGTTTTGGAGGGAGCGCCACCGGGGAGCTGTTTTTT; V: TRBV27; size: few; D: .; J: TRBJ2-2
CDR3: CAWSVGLAAYEQYF; DNA: TGTGCCTGGAGTGTAGGACTAGCGGCCTACGAGCAGTACTTC; V: TRBV30; size: .; D: TRBD2; J: TRBJ2-7
CDR3: CASTTGGSKKLFF; DNA: TGTGCCAGCACAACCGGGGGCTCGAAAAAACTGTTTTTT; V: TRBV7-2; size: .; D: .; J: TRBJ1-4
CDR3: CASSSGLGINEQFF; DNA: TGTGCCAGCAGCTCGGGACTAGGAATCAATGAGCAGTTCTTC; V: TRBV7-2; size: .; D: TRBD2; J: TRBJ2-1
CDR3: CASSLSPAYNEQFF; DNA: TGTGCCAGCAGTTTATCTCCGGCTTACAATGAGCAGTTCTTC; V: TRBV27; size: .; D: .; J: TRBJ2-1
CDR3: CASTPGSPGVNYEQYF; DNA: TGTGCCAGCACCCCCGGATCGCCAGGGGTAAACTACGAGCAGTACTTC; V: TRBV2; size: .; D: .; J: TRBJ2-7
CDR3: CASSLGGGSAAYEQYF; DNA: TGTGCCAGCAGCTTAGGGGGCGGGAGCGCTGCCTACGAGCAGTACTTC; V: TRBV7-2; size: .; D: TRBD2; J: TRBJ2-7
CDR3: CASSYGTASTDTQYF; DNA: TGTGCCAGCAGCTACGGGACAGCGAGCACAGATACGCAGTATTTT; V: TRBV11-2; size: .; D: TRBD1; J: TRBJ2-3
CDR3: CASSLSGDFEQFF; DNA: TGTGCCAGCAGCTTAAGTGGGGACTTTGAGCAGTTCTTC; V: TRBV7-9; size: .; D: .; J: TRBJ2-1